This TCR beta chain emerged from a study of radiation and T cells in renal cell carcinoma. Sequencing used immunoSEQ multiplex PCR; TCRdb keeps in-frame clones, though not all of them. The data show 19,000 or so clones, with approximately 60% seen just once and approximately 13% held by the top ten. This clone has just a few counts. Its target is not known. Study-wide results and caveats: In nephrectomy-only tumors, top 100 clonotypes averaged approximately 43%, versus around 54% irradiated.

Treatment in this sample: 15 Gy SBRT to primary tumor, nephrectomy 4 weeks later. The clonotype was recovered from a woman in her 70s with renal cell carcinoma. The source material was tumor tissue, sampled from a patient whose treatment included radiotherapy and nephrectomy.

This chain's CDR3 is CASSVGEGYGYTF. The CDR3 DNA reads as TGTGCCAGCAGTGTGGGAGAGGGCTATGGCTACACCTTC. The genes are TRBV2 and TRBJ1-2; D remains unclear. The CDR3 covers 13 residues. The ends were cut back, 4 bases at V and 4 bases at J, with 10 bases in the middle. CDR1 SNHLY and CDR2 FYNNEI come from the germline V gene. Based on the CDR3 plus reference TRBV2 and TRBJ1-2, the full variable domain is EPEVTQTPSHQVTQMGQEVILRCVPISNHLYFYWYRQILGQKVEFLVSFYNNEISEKSEIFDDQFSVERPDGSNFTLKIRSTKLEDSAMYFCASSVGEGYGYTFGSGTRLTVV.